Following are 8 T cell receptor beta chains from one sample sequenced in a study of shared clonotypes between healthy human individuals. Only CD45RO-negative cells positively selected for CCR7 counted as naive CD8 cells, so terminally differentiated effector memory CD45RA+ cells were excluded. The method was immunoSEQ multiplex PCR; TCRdb's version includes in-frame clones alone and lacks a portion of them. The table lists nearly 2 million clones, about 95% of them singletons. Sequences were obtained from naive CD8+ T cells sorted from blood. The receptors come from a man aged 18 to 30 in good health.

The chain links TRBV11-2 to TRBJ2-3; D is uncertain. The CDR3 extends over 12 amino acids. V was trimmed by 2 bases and J by 5 bases, leaving 5 bases between them. CDR1 is SGHAT and CDR2 is FQNNGV in the germline V gene. This chain's CDR3 is CASSLNGDTQYF. CDR3 bases: TGTGCCAGCAGCTTAAATGGAGATACGCAGTATTTT.

This chain links TRBV7-9 with TRBJ1-6; a weak D match, TRBD1 (5 bases). Germline V gene data show CDR1 as SEHNR and CDR2 as FQNEAQ (reference sequence). CDR3 length equals 13 residues. V was trimmed by 8 bases and J by 9 bases, leaving 14 bases between them. DNA for the CDR3: TGTGCCAGCGGACCAGGGTCGGGTTCACCCCTCCACTTT. Amino acid sequence: CASGPGSGSPLHF.

The rearrangement joins TRBV11-2 to TRBJ1-2; 9 positions agree with TRBD1. CDR1 and CDR2 from the germline V gene are SGHAT and FQNNGV. The V segment lost 0 bases and the J segment 6 bases; nucleotides outside the gene matches: 8. CDR3 length: 16 amino acids. CDR3 loop: CASSLDPWTGEDGYTF. CDR3 bases: TGTGCCAGCAGCTTAGATCCCTGGACAGGGGAAGATGGCTACACCTTC.

The V call is TRBV4-1, the J call TRBJ2-2; D possibly corresponds to TRBD2 (6 bases). Germline V CDR1 and CDR2: MGHRA, YSYEKL. This CDR3 spans 16 amino acids. Trimming took off 4 bases at V and 1 base at J, with 13 bases between the two ends. The CDR3 DNA is TGCGCCAGCAGCCCCACCCCTAGCGAGAACACCGGGGAGCTGTTTTTT. Residues: CASSPTPSENTGELFF.

The chain carries TRBV27 and TRBJ2-7; TRBD2 matches 7 bases. The CDR3 has 14 amino acids. After removal of 2 bases from V and 7 bases from J, the junction contained 8 bases not matched to a gene. Per germline, CDR1 MNHEY and CDR2 SMNVEV (reference sequence). The CDR3 sequence: CASSLGSGSLEQYF. In DNA form, the CDR3 reads TGTGCCAGCAGTTTAGGTAGCGGGTCCTTGGAGCAGTACTTC.

This clone was found once. V usage is TRBV11-2 and J usage is TRBJ2-7, with D tentatively TRBD1 or TRBD2 (5 bases each). The germline V gene encodes CDR1 SGHAT and CDR2 FQNNGV. V was shortened by 0 bases and J by 3 bases, with 15 bases between the two germline ends. The CDR3 loop spans 16 amino acids. The CDR3 DNA reads TGTGCCAGCAGCTTAGATCAGGAAGGGGAGTTCTACGAGCAGTACTTC. Protein sequence: CASSLDQEGEFYEQYF.

The J gene is TRBJ2-7, the V gene TRBV12-5, with D possibly being TRBD2 (5 bases). The CDR3 extends over 13 amino acids. Germline CDR1 and CDR2: LGHNT and FRNRAP. Trimming removed 6 bases from V and 0 bases from J, with 9 bases in between. Here the CDR3 DNA reads TGTGCTAGTGGAAGGGAGAGCTCCTACGAGCAGTACTTC. As protein: CASGRESSYEQYF.

Comments on this clone: The same CDR3 can be traced to other DNA sequences in this sample. CDR3 DNA: TGCGCCAGCAGCCTGGACAGGGCCAACGAGCAGTACTTC. This gives the protein CASSLDRANEQYF. This chain links TRBV5-1 with TRBJ2-7, with 8 bases identical to TRBD1. CDR1 and CDR2 from the germline V gene are SGHRS and YFSETQ. The CDR3 contains 13 residues. Trimming removed 4 bases from V and 5 bases from J; junction bases left unmatched: 5. The complete variable domain, with remaining parts taken from reference TRBV5-1 and TRBJ2-7, reads KAGVTQTPRYLIKTRGQQVTLSCSPISGHRSVSWYQQTPGQGLQFLFEYFSETQRNKGNFPGRFSGRQFSNSRSEMNVSTLELGDSALYLCASSLDRANEQYFGPGTRLTVT.